The next 2 T cell receptor beta chains were all read from a single sample in a study of blood T cell repertoires in COVID-19. Assay used: immunoSEQ multiplex PCR; TCRdb lists only in-frame clones, some missing. The table lists 120,000 or so clones, approximately 80% of them singletons. Sequencing was carried out using peripheral blood. The receptor source for this set is a woman between 65 and 79 years old with acute or convalescent COVID-19.

V usage is TRBV4-2 and J usage is TRBJ1-4, with D perhaps TRBD1 (6 bases). The CDR3 extends over 15 amino acids. The ends were cut back, 6 bases at V and 5 bases at J, with 16 bases in the middle. Germline V lookup: CDR1 LGHNA, CDR2 YNFKEQ. The CDR3 sequence is CASRPQDRQNEKLFF. The CDR3 nucleotides read TGTGCCAGCAGGCCCCAGGACAGACAGAATGAAAAACTGTTTTTT.

The genes are TRBV2 and TRBJ2-3; TRBD2 matches 16 bases. The CDR3 is 17 amino acids. Germline V gene sequence: CDR1 SNHLY, CDR2 FYNNEI. V was clipped by 4 bases and J by 6 bases; unmatched bases: 7. The CDR3 sequence: CASSAGTSGGAWDTQYF. CDR3 DNA sequence: TGTGCCAGCAGTGCGGGGACTAGCGGGGGGGCATGGGATACGCAGTATTTT.